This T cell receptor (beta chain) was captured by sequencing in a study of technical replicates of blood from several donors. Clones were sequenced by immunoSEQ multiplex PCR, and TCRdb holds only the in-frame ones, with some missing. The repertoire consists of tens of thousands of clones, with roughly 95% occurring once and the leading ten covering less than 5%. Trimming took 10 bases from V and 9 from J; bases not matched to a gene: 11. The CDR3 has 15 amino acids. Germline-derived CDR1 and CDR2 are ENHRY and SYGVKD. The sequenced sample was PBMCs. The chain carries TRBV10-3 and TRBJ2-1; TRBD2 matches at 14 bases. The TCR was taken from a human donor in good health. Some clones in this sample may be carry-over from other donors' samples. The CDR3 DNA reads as TGTGCCAGCGCAGAGGGACTAGCGGGAGTCGTTGAGCAGTTCTTC. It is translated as CASAEGLAGVVEQFF.